This TCR beta chain was sequenced during a study of cytomegalovirus exposure and HLA in healthy donors. Researchers ran the PCR with 60 Vbeta and 13 Jbeta primers. Some clones are missing from TCRdb's copy, which holds only in-frame ones; the method was immunoSEQ multiplex PCR. The sample consists of some 150,000 clones, about three quarters of them appearing once. The CDR3 sequence is 10 residues long. Source material: PBMCs. This TCR derives from a man aged 50 or older in good health and CMV-seropositive. The gene calls are TRBV21-1 and TRBJ2-7; TRBD2 is the table's D call and was not checked against the DNA. TRBV21-1 is annotated as a pseudogene. The CDR3 nucleotides read TGTGCCAGCAGCTTGGGGGGGCAGTACTTC. Translating it yields CASSLGGQYF.